Listed here are 9 T cell receptor beta chains from one sample, sequenced in a study of T-cell reconstitution after alpha-beta-depleted transplantation in children (dated by TCRdb to the mid-2010s). The treatment or condition label for this specimen denotes: allogeneic hematopoietic cell transplantation with graft depleted of TCRalphabeta T cells and CD19 B cells. Library prep was done by PCR. This sample was sequenced with an Illumina HiSeq 2500. TCR library preparation used molecular barcoding, with unique molecular identifiers applied to normalize quantification of the TCRbeta repertoire. TCRdb reprocessed the public reads (quality trimming at Q25 with fastp, clone calling with MiXCR) and kept in-frame beta chains. One record per CDR3 amino acid sequence lists the most common genes and DNA. The sample table records 90,000 to 100,000 distinct CDR3 sequences; 20% to 30% of these occur just once. The ten largest clones add up to about 20% of the sample.

The sample consisted of PBMCs, taken before TCRalphabeta/CD19-depleted stem cell transplant. The receptors were sampled from a boy under 10 years old with acute lymphoblastic leukemia, due to receive a stem cell transplant.

The chain couples TRBV2 to TRBJ2-1; the D gene is possibly TRBD2 (6 bases). This CDR3 comprises 15 residues. Germline CDR1 and CDR2: SNHLY and FYNNEI. Deletions cut 9 bases from V and 3 bases from J, with 18 bases between. The chain's CDR3 is CASKPRGGYYNEQFF. The DNA for the CDR3 is TGTGCCAGTAAGCCGCGCGGAGGGTACTACAATGAGCAGTTCTTC. Combining the CDR3 with reference TRBV2 and TRBJ2-1 gives the whole variable domain EPEVTQTPSHQVTQMGQEVILRCVPISNHLYFYWYRQILGQKVEFLVSFYNNEISEKSEIFDDQFSVERPDGSNFTLKIRSTKLEDSAMYFCASKPRGGYYNEQFFGPGTRLTVL.

A few counts support this clonotype. J is TRBJ1-1 and V is TRBV20-1; no clear D gene. The ends were cut back, 6 bases at V and 10 bases at J, with 18 bases in the middle. Germline values: CDR1 DFQATT, CDR2 SNEGSKA (reference sequence). The CDR3 length is 12 residues. The CDR3 nucleotides read TGCAGTGCGGAGTTGGGGATGTCGGCAGCTTTCTTT. Residues: CSAELGMSAAFF.

The V gene is TRBV5-1, the J gene TRBJ2-3; D is perhaps TRBD2 (5 bases). Deletions cut 4 bases from V and 6 bases from J, with 15 bases between. Germline values: CDR1 SGHRS, CDR2 YFSETQ. This CDR3 contains 14 residues. CDR3 residues: CASSQAAELDTQYF. CDR3 coding DNA: TGCGCCAGCAGCCAAGCGGCGGAGCTGGATACGCAGTATTTT.

This chain uses TRBV28 with TRBJ2-3, with D tentatively TRBD2 (5 bases). CDR1 is MDHEN, CDR2 SYDVKM, per germline. This CDR3 has 15 amino acids. V was cut by 4 bases and J by 1 base, with 12 bases left in between. CDR3 amino acids: CASSSPWRGTDTQYF. CDR3 in DNA: TGTGCCAGCAGTTCCCCCTGGCGGGGCACAGATACGCAGTATTTT.

This clonotype was found a few times. Compared with germline, one end of the junction differs, possibly owing to a read error. The CDR3 bases are TGTGCCAGCAGTTACCCACAACCTTTGGAGGTGTTC. Translated, it gives CASSYPQPLEVF. The V call is TRBV6-2 or TRBV6-3, the J call TRBJ2-7, with a weak D call TRBD2 (5 bases). The CDR3 runs 12 residues. Per germline, CDR1 MNHEY and CDR2 SVGEGT.

The chain combines TRBV6-1 with TRBJ2-2; TRBD2 might be the D (5 bases). The germline gives CDR1 MNHNS, CDR2 SASEGT. V was cut by 7 bases and J by 6 bases, with 18 bases left in between. This CDR3 spans 15 amino acids. The CDR3 DNA reads as TGTGCCAGCAACGGACCTGGCGGGCGGGCCGGGGAGCTGTTTTTT. This codes for CASNGPGGRAGELFF.

V is TRBV20-1 and J is TRBJ1-5; D possibly corresponds to TRBD1 (6 bases). The CDR3 loop spans 17 amino acids. V lost 2 bases and J lost 0, with 17 bases in between. Germline V gene data show CDR1 as DFQATT and CDR2 as SNEGSKA (reference sequence). The CDR3 here is CSARMKDRNYSNQPQHF. The CDR3 DNA sequence: TGCAGTGCTAGAATGAAGGACAGAAACTATAGCAATCAGCCCCAGCATTTT.

The chain is built from TRBV7-9 and TRBJ2-2; TRBD2 might be the D (5 bases). The V gene's germline CDR1 is SEHNR and CDR2 FQNEAQ (reference sequence). This CDR3 is built from 12 residues. V was pared by 8 bases and J by 4 bases, with 8 bases between. Written as DNA, the CDR3 is TGTGCCAGCCTAGAGGGCACCGGGGAGCTGTTTTTT. It yields the protein CASLEGTGELFF.

This clonotype was detected a few times. The rearrangement joins TRBV20-1 to TRBJ2-3; either TRBD1 or TRBD2 may fit D (5 bases each). The CDR3 extends over 14 amino acids. Trimming took off 6 bases at V and 0 bases at J, with 13 bases between the two ends. Per germline, CDR1 DFQATT and CDR2 SNEGSKA (reference sequence). CDR3 in DNA: TGCAGTGCCGACTCCCGGGACAGCACAGATACGCAGTATTTT. Amino acids: CSADSRDSTDTQYF.